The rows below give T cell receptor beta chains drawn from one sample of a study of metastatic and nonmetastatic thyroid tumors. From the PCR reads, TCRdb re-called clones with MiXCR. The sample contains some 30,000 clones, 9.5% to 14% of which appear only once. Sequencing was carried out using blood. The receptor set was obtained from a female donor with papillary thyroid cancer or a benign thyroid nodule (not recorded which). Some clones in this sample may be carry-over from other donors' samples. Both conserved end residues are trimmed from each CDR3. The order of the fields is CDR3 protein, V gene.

cdr3_aa: ASSLGGDRPYNSPLH; v_call: TRBV4-2
cdr3_aa: ASSLETGFNNEQF; v_call: TRBV11-2
cdr3_aa: SPPRANTEAF; v_call: TRBV20-1
cdr3_aa: ASTAASTADEQF; v_call: TRBV6-1
cdr3_aa: ASSLGQGLIGYT; v_call: TRBV5-6
cdr3_aa: ASSLGETQY; v_call: TRBV11-2
cdr3_aa: SARAGRKTDTQY; v_call: TRBV20-1
cdr3_aa: ASSPEGTEGKAEAF; v_call: TRBV5-6
cdr3_aa: ASRGNSETQY; v_call: TRBV2
cdr3_aa: ASQGTGGYEQY; v_call: TRBV5-1
cdr3_aa: ARSYHGTGNNVAF; v_call: TRBV6-9
cdr3_aa: AWSVLAGGTTGELF; v_call: TRBV30
cdr3_aa: ASTLQGAFNTEAF; v_call: TRBV19
cdr3_aa: SALAGGHYEQY; v_call: TRBV20-1
cdr3_aa: ASFLGRGNEKLF; v_call: TRBV2
cdr3_aa: SARTGEWGTQY; v_call: TRBV20-1
cdr3_aa: SVRLITAGGYT; v_call: TRBV29-1
cdr3_aa: ASSYSERIGRETQY; v_call: TRBV6-2/TRBV6-3
cdr3_aa: ASSHHPSESTDTQY; v_call: TRBV4-1
cdr3_aa: ASRGNTIY; v_call: TRBV12-3/TRBV12-4
cdr3_aa: ASSPRLNEQF; v_call: TRBV19
cdr3_aa: ASSGTPTYEQY; v_call: TRBV6-1
cdr3_aa: ASSELGLSGRYYGYT; v_call: TRBV6-1
cdr3_aa: ASSPGLVPTYEQY; v_call: TRBV7-2
cdr3_aa: ASSEAETGVKYGYT; v_call: TRBV6-1
cdr3_aa: ASKLTGTREGLKMF; v_call: TRBV12-3/TRBV12-4
cdr3_aa: ASSSSNGGTYGYT; v_call: TRBV6-1
cdr3_aa: ASSGTSVGELF; v_call: TRBV27
cdr3_aa: ASMVSPTYEQY; v_call: TRBV2
cdr3_aa: ASSLSGPTYEQY; v_call: TRBV5-6
cdr3_aa: ASSRTSEAGELF; v_call: TRBV10-2
cdr3_aa: SVEASGTSYNEQF; v_call: TRBV29-1
cdr3_aa: ASSPGLAGRSSYNEQF; v_call: TRBV3-1
cdr3_aa: ASSLQLAGPYNEQF; v_call: TRBV7-8
cdr3_aa: ASSLEAENTDTQY; v_call: TRBV5-4
cdr3_aa: ASSTNLAPYEQY; v_call: TRBV5-6
cdr3_aa: ATKPTSGGETQY; v_call: TRBV2
cdr3_aa: ASGGKALSSYNEQF; v_call: TRBV10-2
cdr3_aa: ASSVGQRRVGETQY; v_call: TRBV7-6
cdr3_aa: AIRVAGEFTGELF; v_call: TRBV6-2/TRBV6-3
cdr3_aa: SGTLGVEQY; v_call: TRBV29-1
cdr3_aa: SASGGGGTDTQY; v_call: TRBV20-1
cdr3_aa: ASSIMDGGNSPLH; v_call: TRBV19
cdr3_aa: ASRGLAGILGSHQETQY; v_call: TRBV6-6
cdr3_aa: ASSPQQGALKGYT; v_call: TRBV12-3/TRBV12-4
cdr3_aa: ASRFTDGGTDTQY; v_call: TRBV6-2/TRBV6-3
cdr3_aa: ASKGMHGAGRADTQY; v_call: TRBV19
cdr3_aa: ASSPRTEAYGELF; v_call: TRBV6-1
cdr3_aa: ASSPSWGAGAEAF; v_call: TRBV18
cdr3_aa: SASFPYGSTGELF; v_call: TRBV20-1
cdr3_aa: ASSLPAYEQY; v_call: TRBV28
cdr3_aa: ASSESEPSGNTIY; v_call: TRBV6-1
cdr3_aa: ASSPDRNYGYT; v_call: TRBV4-3
cdr3_aa: ASSLQGLAKNIQY; v_call: TRBV3-1